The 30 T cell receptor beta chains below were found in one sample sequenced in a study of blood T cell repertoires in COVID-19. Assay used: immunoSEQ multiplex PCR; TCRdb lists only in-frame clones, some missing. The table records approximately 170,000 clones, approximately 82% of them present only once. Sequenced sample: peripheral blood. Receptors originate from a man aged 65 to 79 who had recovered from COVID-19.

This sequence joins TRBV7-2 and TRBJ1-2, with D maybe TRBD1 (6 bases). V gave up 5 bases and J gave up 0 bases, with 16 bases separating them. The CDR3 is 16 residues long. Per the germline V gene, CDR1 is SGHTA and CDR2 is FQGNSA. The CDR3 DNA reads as TGTGCCAGCAGCCCCGACAGGTCCTTAGCTAACTATGGCTACACCTTC. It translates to CASSPDRSLANYGYTF. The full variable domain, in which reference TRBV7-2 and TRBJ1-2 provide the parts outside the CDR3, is GAGVSQSPSNKVTEKGKDVELRCDPISGHTALYWYRQSLGQGLEFLIYFQGNSAPDKSGLPSDRFSAERTGGSVSTLTIQRTQQEDSAVYLCASSPDRSLANYGYTFGSGTRLTVV.

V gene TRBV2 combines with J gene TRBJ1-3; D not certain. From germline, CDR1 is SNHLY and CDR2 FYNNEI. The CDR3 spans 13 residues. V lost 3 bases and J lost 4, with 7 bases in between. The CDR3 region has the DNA TGTGCCAGCAGTGAGAGTTACGGAAACACCATATATTTT. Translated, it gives CASSESYGNTIYF.

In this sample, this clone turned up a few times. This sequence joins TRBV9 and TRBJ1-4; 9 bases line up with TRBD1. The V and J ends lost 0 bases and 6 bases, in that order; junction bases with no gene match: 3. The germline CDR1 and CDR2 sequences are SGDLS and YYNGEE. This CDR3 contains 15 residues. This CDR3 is CASSVVGQGDEKLFF. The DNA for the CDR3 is TGTGCCAGCAGCGTAGTGGGACAGGGAGATGAAAAACTGTTTTTT.

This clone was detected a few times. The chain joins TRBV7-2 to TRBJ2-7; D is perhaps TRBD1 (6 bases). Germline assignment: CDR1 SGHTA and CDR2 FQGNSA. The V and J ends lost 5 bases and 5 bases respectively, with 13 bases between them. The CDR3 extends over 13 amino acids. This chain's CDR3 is CASSRSGEHEQYF. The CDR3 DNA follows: TGTGCCAGCAGCCGCTCAGGGGAGCACGAGCAGTACTTC.

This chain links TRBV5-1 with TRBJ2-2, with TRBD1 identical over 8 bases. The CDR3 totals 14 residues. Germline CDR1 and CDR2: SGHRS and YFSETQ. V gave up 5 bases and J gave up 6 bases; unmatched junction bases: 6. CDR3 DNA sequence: TGCGCCAGCAGGGACGACAGGGGTGCCGGGGAGCTGTTTTTT. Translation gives CASRDDRGAGELFF.

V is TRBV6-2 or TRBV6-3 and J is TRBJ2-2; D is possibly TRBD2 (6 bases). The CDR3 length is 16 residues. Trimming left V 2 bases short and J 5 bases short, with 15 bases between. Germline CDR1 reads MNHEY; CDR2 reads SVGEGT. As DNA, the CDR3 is TGTGCCAGCAGTTACGGAGGAGTGGGGGGTACCGGGGAGCTGTTTTTT. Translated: CASSYGGVGGTGELFF.

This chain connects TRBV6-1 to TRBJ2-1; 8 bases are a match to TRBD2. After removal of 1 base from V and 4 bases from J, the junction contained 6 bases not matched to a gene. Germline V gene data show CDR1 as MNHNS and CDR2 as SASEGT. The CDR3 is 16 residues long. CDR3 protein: CASSEEVGGRYNEQFF. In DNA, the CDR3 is TGTGCCAGCAGTGAAGAAGTTGGCGGGAGGTACAATGAGCAGTTCTTC.

The CDR3 loop reads CASSPGQLREAFF. The DNA of the CDR3 is TGTGCCAGTAGTCCGGGACAGCTACGAGAAGCTTTCTTT. The J gene is TRBJ1-1, the V gene TRBV19, with TRBD1 matching over 7 bases. The CDR3 is 13 residues long. The germline V gene has CDR1 LNHDA and CDR2 SQIVND (reference sequence). The ends lost 5 bases at V and 8 bases at J; junction bases unmatched: 8.

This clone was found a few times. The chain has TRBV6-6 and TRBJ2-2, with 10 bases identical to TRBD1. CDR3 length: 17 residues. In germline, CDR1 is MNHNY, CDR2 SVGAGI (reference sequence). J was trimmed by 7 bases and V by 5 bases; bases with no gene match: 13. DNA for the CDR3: TGTGCCAGCAGTCCAATTGGTGGACAGGGGGTCGGCGGGGAGCTGTTTTTT. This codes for CASSPIGGQGVGGELFF.

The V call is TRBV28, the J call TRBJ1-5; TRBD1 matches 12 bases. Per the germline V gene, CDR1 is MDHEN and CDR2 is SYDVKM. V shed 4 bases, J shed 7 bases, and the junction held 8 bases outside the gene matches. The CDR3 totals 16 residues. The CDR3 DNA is TGTGCCAGCAGTTCCCCCGGGACAGGGGGCGGCCAGCCCCAGCATTTT. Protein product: CASSSPGTGGGQPQHF.

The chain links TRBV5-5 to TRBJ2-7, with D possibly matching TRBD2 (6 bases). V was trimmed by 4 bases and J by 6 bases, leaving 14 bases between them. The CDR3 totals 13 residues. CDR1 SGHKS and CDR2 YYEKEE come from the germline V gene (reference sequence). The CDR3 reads CASSRGTGFEQYF. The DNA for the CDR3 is TGTGCCAGCAGCCGCGGGACCGGGTTCGAGCAGTACTTC.

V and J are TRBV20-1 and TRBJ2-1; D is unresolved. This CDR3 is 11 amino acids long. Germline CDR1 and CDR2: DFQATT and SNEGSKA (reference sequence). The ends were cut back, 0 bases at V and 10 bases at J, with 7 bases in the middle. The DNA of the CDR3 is TGCAGTGCTAGAGAAAAGAGGGAGCAGTTCTTC. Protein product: CSAREKREQFF.

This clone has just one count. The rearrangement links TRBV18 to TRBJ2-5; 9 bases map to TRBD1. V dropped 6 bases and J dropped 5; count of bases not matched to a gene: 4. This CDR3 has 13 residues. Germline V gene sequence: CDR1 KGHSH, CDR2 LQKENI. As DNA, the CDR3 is TGTGCCAGCTCCGGGACAGGGACGGAGACCCAGTACTTC. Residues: CASSGTGTETQYF. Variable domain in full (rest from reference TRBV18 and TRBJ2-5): NAGVMQNPRHLVRRRGQEARLRCSPMKGHSHVYWYRQLPEEGLKFMVYLQKENIIDESGMPKERFSAEFPKEGPSILRIQQVVRGDSAAYFCASSGTGTETQYFGPGTRLLVL.

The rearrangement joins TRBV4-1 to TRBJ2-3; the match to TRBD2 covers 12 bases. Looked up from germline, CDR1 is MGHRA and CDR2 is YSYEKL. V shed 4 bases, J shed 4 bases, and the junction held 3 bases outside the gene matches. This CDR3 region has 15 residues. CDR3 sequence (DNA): TGCGCCAGCAGCCGGCTAGCGGGAGGGCCAGATACGCAGTATTTT. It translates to CASSRLAGGPDTQYF.

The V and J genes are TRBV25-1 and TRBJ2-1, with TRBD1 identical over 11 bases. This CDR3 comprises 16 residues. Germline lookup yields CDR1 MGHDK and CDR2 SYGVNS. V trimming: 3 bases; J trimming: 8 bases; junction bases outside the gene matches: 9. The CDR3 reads CASSELGTGGSYEQFF. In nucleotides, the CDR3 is TGTGCCAGCAGTGAGTTAGGGACAGGGGGTTCTTATGAGCAGTTCTTC.

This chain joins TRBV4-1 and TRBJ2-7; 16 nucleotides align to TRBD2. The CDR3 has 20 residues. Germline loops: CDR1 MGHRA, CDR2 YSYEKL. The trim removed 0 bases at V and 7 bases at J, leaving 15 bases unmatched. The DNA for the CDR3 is TGCGCCAGCAGCCAAGAAGTCGGGACTAGCGGGAGGGCCTCATTTGAAGAGCAGTACTTC. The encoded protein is CASSQEVGTSGRASFEEQYF.

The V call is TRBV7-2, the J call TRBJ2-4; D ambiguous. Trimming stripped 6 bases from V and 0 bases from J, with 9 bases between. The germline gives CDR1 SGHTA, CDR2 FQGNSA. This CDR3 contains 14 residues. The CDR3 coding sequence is TGTGCCAGCAGTATCGGTATAGCCAAAAACATTCAGTACTTC. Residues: CASSIGIAKNIQYF.

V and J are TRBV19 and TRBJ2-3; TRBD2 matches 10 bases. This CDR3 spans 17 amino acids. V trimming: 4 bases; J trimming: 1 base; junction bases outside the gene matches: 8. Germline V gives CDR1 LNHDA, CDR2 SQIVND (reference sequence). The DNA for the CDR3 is TGTGCCAGTAGTAGCCTATCCGGGACTAGCGGCACAGATACGCAGTATTTT. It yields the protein CASSSLSGTSGTDTQYF.

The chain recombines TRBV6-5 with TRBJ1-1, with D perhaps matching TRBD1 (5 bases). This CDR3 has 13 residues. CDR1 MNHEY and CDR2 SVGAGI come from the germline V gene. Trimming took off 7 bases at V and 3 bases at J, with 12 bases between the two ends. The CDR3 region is CASTTGGYTEAFF. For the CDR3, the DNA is TGTGCCAGCACCACCGGGGGTTACACTGAAGCTTTCTTT.

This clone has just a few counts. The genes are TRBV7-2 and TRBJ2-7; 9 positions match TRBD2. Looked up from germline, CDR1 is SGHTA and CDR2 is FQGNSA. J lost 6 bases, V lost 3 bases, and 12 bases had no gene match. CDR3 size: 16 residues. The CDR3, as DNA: TGTGCCAGCAGCTTTAGATCCTCTAGCGGGATCGTCGAGCAGTACTTC. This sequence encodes CASSFRSSSGIVEQYF.

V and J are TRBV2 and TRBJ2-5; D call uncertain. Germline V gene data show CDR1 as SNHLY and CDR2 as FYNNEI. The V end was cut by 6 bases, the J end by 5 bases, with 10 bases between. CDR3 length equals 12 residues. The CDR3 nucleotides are TGTGCCAGCAGCTTACAGATCGAGACCCAGTACTTC. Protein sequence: CASSLQIETQYF.

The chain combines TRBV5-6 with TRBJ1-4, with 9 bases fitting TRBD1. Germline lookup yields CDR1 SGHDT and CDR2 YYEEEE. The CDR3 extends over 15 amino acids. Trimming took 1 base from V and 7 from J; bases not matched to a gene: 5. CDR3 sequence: CASSLLTGGSEKLFF. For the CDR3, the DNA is TGTGCCAGCAGCTTGTTGACAGGGGGTTCTGAAAAACTGTTTTTT.

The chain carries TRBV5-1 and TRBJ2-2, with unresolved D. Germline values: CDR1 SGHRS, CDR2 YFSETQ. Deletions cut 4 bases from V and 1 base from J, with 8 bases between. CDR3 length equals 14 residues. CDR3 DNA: TGCGCCAGCAGCCCCTCGGTGAACACCGGGGAGCTGTTTTTT. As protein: CASSPSVNTGELFF.

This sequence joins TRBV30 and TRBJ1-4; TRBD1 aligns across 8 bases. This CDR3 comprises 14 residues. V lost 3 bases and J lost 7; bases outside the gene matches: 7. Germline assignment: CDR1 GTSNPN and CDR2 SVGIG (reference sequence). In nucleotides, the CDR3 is TGTGCCTGGAGCTCACAGGGGGGTCCTGAAAAACTGTTTTTT. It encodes CAWSSQGGPEKLFF.

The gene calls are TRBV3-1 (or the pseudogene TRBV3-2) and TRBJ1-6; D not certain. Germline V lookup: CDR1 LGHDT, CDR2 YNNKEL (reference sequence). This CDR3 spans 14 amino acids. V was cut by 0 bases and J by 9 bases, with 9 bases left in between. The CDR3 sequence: CASSQDPFGSPLHF. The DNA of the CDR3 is TGTGCCAGCAGCCAAGACCCATTCGGTTCACCCCTCCACTTT.

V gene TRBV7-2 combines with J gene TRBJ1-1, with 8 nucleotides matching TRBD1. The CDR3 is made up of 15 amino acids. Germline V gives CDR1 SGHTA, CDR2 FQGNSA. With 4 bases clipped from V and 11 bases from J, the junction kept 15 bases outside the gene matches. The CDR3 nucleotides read TGTGCCAGCAGCTCATTTGGGACAGGAACCCTAAGGGCTTTCTTT. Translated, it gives CASSSFGTGTLRAFF.

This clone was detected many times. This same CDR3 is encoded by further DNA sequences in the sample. The CDR3 DNA reads as TGCGCCAGCAGTGATGGGACTAGCGGGAGGAGTGAGCAGTACTTC. It specifies CASSDGTSGRSEQYF. The rearrangement uses TRBV10-1 and TRBJ2-7, with 15 bases matching TRBD2. The V segment lost 3 bases and the J segment 7 bases; nucleotides outside the gene matches: 4. The CDR3 contains 15 residues. Germline CDR1 WNHNN, CDR2 SYGVQD (reference sequence).

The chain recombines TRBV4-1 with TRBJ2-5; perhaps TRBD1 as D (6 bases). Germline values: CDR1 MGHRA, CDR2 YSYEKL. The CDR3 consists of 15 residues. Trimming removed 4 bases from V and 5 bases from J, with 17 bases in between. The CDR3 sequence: CASSPSGAGVETQYF. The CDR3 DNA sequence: TGCGCCAGCAGCCCATCCGGGGCAGGGGTTGAGACCCAGTACTTC.

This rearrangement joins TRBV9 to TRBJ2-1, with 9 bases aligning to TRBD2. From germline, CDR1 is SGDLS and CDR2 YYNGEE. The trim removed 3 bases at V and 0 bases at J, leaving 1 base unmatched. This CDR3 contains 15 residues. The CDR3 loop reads CASSGSGSSYNEQFF. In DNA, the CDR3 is TGTGCCAGCAGCGGTAGCGGGAGCTCCTACAATGAGCAGTTCTTC.

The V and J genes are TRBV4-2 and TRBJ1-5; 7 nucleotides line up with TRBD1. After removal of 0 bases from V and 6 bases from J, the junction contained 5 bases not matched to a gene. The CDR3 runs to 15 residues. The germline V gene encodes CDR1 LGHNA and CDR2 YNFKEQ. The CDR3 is CASSQENRGSQPQHF. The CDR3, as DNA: TGTGCCAGCAGCCAAGAAAACAGGGGAAGTCAGCCCCAGCATTTT.